This T cell receptor (beta chain) was recorded in a study of OX40 agonist ivuxolimab in advanced cancers. Study-wide background: Every 2 weeks, patients received ivuxolimab intravenously, dosed at 0.01 to 10 mg/kg. Study-wide results and limits: With doses of 0.1 to 3.0 mg/kg, CD4+ and CD8+ blood T cells had undergone clonal expansion by week 6.

Turning to this clone: Its antigen is not identified.

The assay was immunoSEQ multiplex PCR, and TCRdb's table has in-frame clones only and misses some. This sample carries about 72,000 clones, roughly four fifths of them seen once, and the ten largest clones take 2% to 2.5%. The junction had 16 bases not matched to a gene; V was cut back by 5 bases and J by 6 bases. The length of the CDR3 is 16 residues. Per germline, CDR1 SGHVS and CDR2 FNYEAQ. V is TRBV7-6 and J is TRBJ2-7; 7 bases match TRBD1. The TCR comes from an adult with an advanced solid tumor such as melanoma, head and neck, liver or kidney cancer. The specimen was CD4+ or CD8+ T cells sorted from blood, collected in a trial of the OX40 agonist ivuxolimab. For the CDR3, the DNA is TGTGCCAGCAGCGGGCTGAGGGGGCGGCGGGCTTTCGAGCAGTACTTC. Translated, it gives CASSGLRGRRAFEQYF.